This is a list of T cell receptor beta chains from one sample in a study of OX40 agonist ivuxolimab in advanced cancers. Only in-frame clones appear in the TCRdb table, and some are missing; sequencing was by immunoSEQ multiplex PCR. This table holds 72,000 or so clones, 89% found once. The sequences come from CD4+ or CD8+ T cells sorted from blood, collected in a trial of the OX40 agonist ivuxolimab. The receptors originated from an adult with an advanced solid tumor such as melanoma, head and neck, liver or kidney cancer. The CDR3 runs from the conserved cysteine through the conserved F or W. The order of the fields is V gene, J gene, CDR3 length, CDR3 protein.

>TRBV5-1|TRBJ2-2|14
CASSWTEGTGELFF
>TRBV5-1|TRBJ1-6|19
CASSLGSGGQSSYNSPLHF
>TRBV28|TRBJ2-7|15
CASSHSQDGDYEQYF
>TRBV28|TRBJ2-2|15
CASSLTGIGTGELFF
>TRBV2|TRBJ2-3|14
CASSGVGGPDTQYF
>TRBV19|TRBJ1-5|17
CASQGGQGALSNQPQHF
>TRBV5-1|TRBJ2-3|13
CASKAENTDTQYF
>TRBV6-1|TRBJ1-1|13
CASRYRANTEAFF
>TRBV28|TRBJ2-3|14
CASSLPHRTYTQYF
>TRBV7-2|TRBJ1-6|15
CASSNEAGYNSPLHF
>TRBV5-1|TRBJ2-5|13
CASSLAAEETQYF
>TRBV7-2|TRBJ2-7|15
CASSLERTGPYEQYF
>TRBV2|TRBJ1-1|13
CASSAGGNTEAFF
>TRBV28|TRBJ2-7|18
CASSLLPYRARTGYEQYF
>TRBV5-1|TRBJ1-1|15
CASSGGQGVNTEAFF
>TRBV6-1|TRBJ1-4|11
CASSDNWWLFF
>TRBV19|TRBJ2-3|19
CASSIGSGGGPTSTDTQYF
>TRBV5-6|TRBJ1-6|13
CASSLGTAELLHF
>TRBV27|TRBJ2-1|18
CASHERPPNIGQYNEQFF
>TRBV29-1|TRBJ2-1|18
CSVLVGLAGVTMGNEQFF
>TRBV5-1|TRBJ2-5|15
CASSLMAGAGETQYF
>TRBV29-1|TRBJ2-7|12
CSVGPQGYEQYF
>TRBV5-1|TRBJ2-5|17
CASSTGLAGGFQETQYF
>TRBV7-9|TRBJ2-2|15
CASTIVGFENGELFF
>TRBV5-1|TRBJ1-4|15
CASSPGTPGEEKLFF
>TRBV18|TRBJ2-1|16
CASSPSLVAGVEEQFF
>TRBV21-1|TRBJ1-4|17
CASSPGSRGLPREKLFF
>TRBV11-3|TRBJ2-7|15
CASSSVGTGSYEQYF
>TRBV19|TRBJ1-1|13
CASSPGLGTEAFF
>TRBV5-1|TRBJ2-7|17
CASSLGWDRPFSYEQYF
>TRBV4-1|TRBJ2-1|17
CASSHPLQREDRHEQFF